This TCR beta chain was identified during a study of cytomegalovirus exposure and HLA in healthy donors. Whole-study results and caveats: Follow-up analysis later connected one missense variant in DCLRE1C with trimming of TCR beta V- and J-genes. A highly shared variant cluster was judged a likely technical artifact.

The donors gave bone marrow, and they were healthy. Though nominally healthy at sampling, donors likely had unrecorded immune exposures. PCR used 60 Vbeta primers and 13 Jbeta primers. Repertoires were generated with immunoSEQ multiplex PCR, while TCRdb's copy carries only in-frame clones and drops some. Of 85,000 to 100,000 clones in the sample, 78% were seen once. CDR3 length: 20 amino acids. J lost 4 bases, V lost 0 bases, and 12 bases had no gene match. The germline CDR1 and CDR2 sequences are MNHEY and SMNVEV (reference sequence). As concerns this clone: The antigen is unknown.

What was sequenced was PBMCs. The rearrangement links TRBV27 to TRBJ2-6; 10 bases are a match to TRBD1. The source of this sequence is a woman in her sixties in good health and CMV-seronegative. The CDR3 protein is CASSLSSPGQGTKGANVLTF. CDR3 DNA: TGTGCCAGCAGTTTATCATCACCGGGACAGGGGACGAAGGGGGCCAACGTCCTGACTTTC.